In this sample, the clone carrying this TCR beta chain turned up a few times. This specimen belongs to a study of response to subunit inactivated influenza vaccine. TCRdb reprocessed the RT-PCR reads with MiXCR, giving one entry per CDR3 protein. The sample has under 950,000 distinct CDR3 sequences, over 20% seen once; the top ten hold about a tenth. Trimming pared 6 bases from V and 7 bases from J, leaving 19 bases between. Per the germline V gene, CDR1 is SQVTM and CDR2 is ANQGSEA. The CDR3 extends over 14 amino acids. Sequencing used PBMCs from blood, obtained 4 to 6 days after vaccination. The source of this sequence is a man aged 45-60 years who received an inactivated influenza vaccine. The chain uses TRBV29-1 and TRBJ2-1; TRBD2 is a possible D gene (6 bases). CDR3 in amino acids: CSVTNTGTGNEQFF. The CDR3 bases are TGCAGCGTCACAAATACGGGGACTGGGAATGAGCAGTTCTTC.